These 11 T cell receptor beta chains share one sample of origin, sequenced in a study of blood T cell repertoires in COVID-19. The data were produced by immunoSEQ multiplex PCR, yet TCRdb's version contains in-frame clones alone and is incomplete. The sample lists over 65,000 clones, around 82% occurring once. The sample taken for sequencing was peripheral blood. The receptor set was obtained from a man in his 60s with COVID-19, enrolled during active disease.

This sequence joins TRBV6-4 and TRBJ1-2; D remains ambiguous. V gave up 3 bases and J gave up 14 bases, with 19 bases separating them. The CDR3 is 13 amino acids. Germline values: CDR1 MRHNA, CDR2 SNTAGT. CDR3 amino acids: CASSEWQDSGRTF. Here the CDR3 DNA reads TGTGCCAGCAGTGAGTGGCAGGACTCCGGAAGAACCTTC.

Points on this clone: The junction departs from the called germline gene at one end, perhaps through a read error. As DNA, the CDR3 is TGTGCTAGCAGCTCGGACAGGGTCCCGAACACCGGGGAGCTGTTTTTT. Translating gives CASSSDRVPNTGELFF. V usage is TRBV7-7 and J usage is TRBJ2-2; 8 nucleotides align to TRBD1. In germline, CDR1 is SSHAT, CDR2 FNYEAQ (reference sequence). The CDR3 covers 16 residues.

The genes are TRBV11-3 and TRBJ2-3, with 7 nucleotides matching TRBD1. Germline lookup yields CDR1 SGHNT and CDR2 YENEEA. This CDR3 contains 13 residues. J was trimmed by 7 bases and V by 4 bases; bases with no gene match: 5. The CDR3 protein is CASSSHRGNTQYF. In DNA form, the CDR3 reads TGTGCCAGCAGCTCACACAGGGGAAATACGCAGTATTTT.

The chain has TRBV18 and TRBJ1-1; weak D call: TRBD1 (6 bases). Trimming stripped 3 bases from V and 13 bases from J, with 18 bases between. Germline CDR1 is KGHSH and CDR2 is LQKENI. The CDR3 consists of 13 residues. CDR3: CASSPGAGTGHFF. CDR3 coding DNA: TGTGCCAGCTCACCGGGAGCCGGGACGGGACATTTCTTT.

This chain uses TRBV11-3 with TRBJ2-4, with D hard to call. Germline V CDR1 and CDR2: SGHNT, YENEEA. CDR3 size: 13 residues. V was pared by 5 bases and J by 2 bases, with 7 bases between. The CDR3 DNA follows: TGTGCCAGCAGCCTGAGCCCCAAAAACATTCAGTACTTC. Translating gives CASSLSPKNIQYF.

The chain has TRBV27 and TRBJ1-5; D uncertain. Germline CDR1 is MNHEY and CDR2 is SMNVEV (reference sequence). The CDR3 consists of 13 residues. V dropped 6 bases and J dropped 3 bases, with 9 bases sitting between them. The CDR3 nucleotides are TGTGCCAGCAGGACAAAATCCAATCAGCCCCAGCATTTT. It codes for CASRTKSNQPQHF.

Only one count was recorded for this clone. This chain connects TRBV11-3 to TRBJ2-7; TRBD2 matches at 7 bases. The CDR3 loop spans 15 amino acids. J was trimmed by 2 bases and V by 4 bases; bases with no gene match: 8. From germline, CDR1 is SGHNT and CDR2 YENEEA. For the CDR3, the DNA is TGTGCCAGCAGCTACGGGGCTAGCGGCACCTACGAGCAGTACTTC. Its translation is CASSYGASGTYEQYF.

The chain joins TRBV6-5 to TRBJ2-7; D is uncertain. Trimming took off 8 bases at V and 2 bases at J, with 10 bases between the two ends. Looked up from germline, CDR1 is MNHEY and CDR2 is SVGAGI. The CDR3 has 12 residues. The CDR3 loop reads CASSVQAYEQYF. As DNA, the CDR3 is TGTGCCAGCTCCGTTCAGGCCTACGAGCAGTACTTC.

V usage is TRBV7-9 and J usage is TRBJ1-4; 7 bases are a match to TRBD1. Germline V gene lookup returns CDR1 SEHNR and CDR2 FQNEAQ (reference sequence). The CDR3 has 16 residues. J was trimmed by 5 bases and V by 2 bases; bases with no gene match: 8. In DNA, the CDR3 is TGTGCCAGCAGCTTAACCCGACAGGGCGGAAATGAAAAACTGTTTTTT. It codes for CASSLTRQGGNEKLFF.

The chain employs TRBV7-2 and TRBJ2-2; no reliable D call. Between the trimmed V and J ends, which lost 1 base and 1 base, there was a span of 7 bases. There are 15 residues in the CDR3. Germline V lookup: CDR1 SGHTA, CDR2 FQGNSA. This CDR3 reads CASSLDTRNTGELFF. CDR3 nucleotide sequence: TGTGCCAGCAGCTTAGATACCAGGAACACCGGGGAGCTGTTTTTT. The full variable domain, with the rest looked up from reference TRBV7-2 and TRBJ2-2, is GAGVSQSPSNKVTEKGKDVELRCDPISGHTALYWYRQSLGQGLEFLIYFQGNSAPDKSGLPSDRFSAERTGGSVSTLTIQRTQQEDSAVYLCASSLDTRNTGELFFGEGSRLTVL.

The V call is TRBV29-1, the J call TRBJ1-4, with D possibly matching TRBD1 (6 bases). Germline values: CDR1 SQVTM, CDR2 ANQGSEA. There are 13 residues in the CDR3. V was pared by 5 bases and J by 7 bases, with 14 bases between. The CDR3 nucleotides are TGCAGCGTTATAATTCGGACAGCTGAAAAACTGTTTTTT. Amino acids: CSVIIRTAEKLFF.